This T cell receptor (beta chain) was identified during a study of blood T cell repertoires in COVID-19. Method: immunoSEQ multiplex PCR; TCRdb's copy keeps in-frame clones and lacks some. The sample has some 300,000 clones, 90% seen once. CDR3 size: 15 residues. CDR1 and CDR2 from the germline V gene are SGHTA and FQGNSA. J was trimmed by 5 bases and V by 3 bases; bases with no gene match: 8. The receptor was derived from a woman aged 50 to 60 with COVID-19, enrolled during active disease. The sequenced sample was peripheral blood. V and J are TRBV7-2 and TRBJ2-5; 8 bases align to TRBD2. CDR3 in amino acids: CASSLTGRAWETQYF. In DNA, the CDR3 is TGTGCCAGCAGCTTGACCGGGAGGGCCTGGGAGACCCAGTACTTC.